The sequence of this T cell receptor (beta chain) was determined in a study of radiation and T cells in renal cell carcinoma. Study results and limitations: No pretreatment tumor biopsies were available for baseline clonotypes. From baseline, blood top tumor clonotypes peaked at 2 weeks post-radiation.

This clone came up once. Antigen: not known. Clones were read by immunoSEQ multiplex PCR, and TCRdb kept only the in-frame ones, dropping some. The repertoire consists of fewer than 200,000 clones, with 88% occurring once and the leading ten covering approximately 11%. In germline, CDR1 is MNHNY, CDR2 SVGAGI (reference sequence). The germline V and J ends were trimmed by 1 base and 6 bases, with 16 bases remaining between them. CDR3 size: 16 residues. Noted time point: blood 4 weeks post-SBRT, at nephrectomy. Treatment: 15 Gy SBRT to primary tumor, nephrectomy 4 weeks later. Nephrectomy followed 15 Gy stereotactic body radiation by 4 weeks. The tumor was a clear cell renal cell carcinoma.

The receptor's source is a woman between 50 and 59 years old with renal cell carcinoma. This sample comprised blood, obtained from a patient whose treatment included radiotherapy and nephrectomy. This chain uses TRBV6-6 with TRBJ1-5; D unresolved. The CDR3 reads CASSYLGGPVGQPQHF. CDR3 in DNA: TGTGCCAGCAGTTACTTGGGTGGGCCTGTGGGTCAGCCCCAGCATTTT.